Listed here are 3 T cell receptor beta chains from one sample, sequenced in a study of Ad26.COV2.S vaccination and SARS-CoV-2 variants. Treatment noted: 15 to 20 received Ad26.COV2.S at low or high dose, single or two shots; about 5 received placebo; per-sample allocation not given. The samples were gathered on day 63 after the first injection of vaccine or placebo. Produced via immunoSEQ multiplex PCR; TCRdb's table is partial and in-frame only. The sample lists about 680,000 clones, roughly 90% occurring once. This material consisted of peripheral blood, taken in a trial of Ad26.COV2.S vaccine versus placebo. The receptors shown here come from a person aged 18-60 years who received the Ad26.COV2.S COVID-19 vaccine or a placebo.

This clone was found a few times. The chain combines TRBV4-3 with TRBJ1-5, with D possibly being TRBD1 (5 bases). This CDR3 is built from 15 residues. Trimming shortened V by 1 base and J by 4 bases, and 11 bases separated the two germline ends. CDR1 is LGHNA, CDR2 YSLEER, per germline. CDR3 in DNA: TGCGCCAGCAGCCAAGGTACAGGCGTTAATCAGCCCCAGCATTTT. Translation: CASSQGTGVNQPQHF.

This clone was seen once. V usage is TRBV15 and J usage is TRBJ1-6; maybe TRBD1 (5 bases). This CDR3 has 15 residues. V lost 3 bases and J lost 8, with 14 bases in between. CDR1 is LNHNV and CDR2 is YYDKDF in the germline V gene (reference sequence). The CDR3 DNA reads as TGTGCCACCAGCAGGGTGGGGACGGGAGATTCACCCCTCCACTTT. Encoded protein: CATSRVGTGDSPLHF. Complete variable domain (other parts from reference TRBV15 and TRBJ1-6): DAMVIQNPRYQVTQFGKPVTLSCSQTLNHNVMYWYQQKSSQAPKLLFHYYDKDFNNEADTPDNFQSRRPNTSFCFLDIRSPGLGDTAMYLCATSRVGTGDSPLHFGNGTRLTVT.

The rearrangement joins TRBV7-9 to TRBJ2-3; no clear D. The V end lost 4 bases, the J end lost 1 base, and 9 bases lay between the germline ends. This CDR3 has 14 residues. CDR1 is SEHNR and CDR2 is FQNEAQ in the germline V gene (reference sequence). The CDR3: CASSSRTGTDTQYF. DNA of the CDR3: TGTGCCAGCAGCTCCAGGACCGGCACAGATACGCAGTATTTT.